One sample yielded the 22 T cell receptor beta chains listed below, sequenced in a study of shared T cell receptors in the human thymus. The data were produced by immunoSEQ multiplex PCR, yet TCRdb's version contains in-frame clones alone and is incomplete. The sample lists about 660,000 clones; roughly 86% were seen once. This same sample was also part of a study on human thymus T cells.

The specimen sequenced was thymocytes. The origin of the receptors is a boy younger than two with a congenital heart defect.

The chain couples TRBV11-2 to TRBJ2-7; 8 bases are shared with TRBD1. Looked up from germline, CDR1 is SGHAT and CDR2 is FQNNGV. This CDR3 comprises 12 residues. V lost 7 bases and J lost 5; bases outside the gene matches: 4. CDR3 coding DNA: TGTGCCAGCATCGAACAGGGGGACGAGCAGTACTTC. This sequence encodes CASIEQGDEQYF.

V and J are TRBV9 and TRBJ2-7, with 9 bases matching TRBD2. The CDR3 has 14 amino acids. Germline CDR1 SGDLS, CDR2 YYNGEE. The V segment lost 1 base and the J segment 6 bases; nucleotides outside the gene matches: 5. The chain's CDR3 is CASSVLAGNGEQYF. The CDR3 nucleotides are TGTGCCAGCAGCGTACTAGCGGGAAATGGCGAGCAGTACTTC.

CDR3 sequence: CASSFREGINTEAFF. CDR3 nucleotides: TGTGCCAGCAGTTTTAGGGAGGGTATTAACACTGAAGCTTTCTTT. The chain uses TRBV28 and TRBJ1-1; D is unclear. CDR1 and CDR2 from the germline V gene are MDHEN and SYDVKM. V dropped 3 bases and J dropped 2 bases, with 13 bases sitting between them. The CDR3 extends over 15 amino acids.

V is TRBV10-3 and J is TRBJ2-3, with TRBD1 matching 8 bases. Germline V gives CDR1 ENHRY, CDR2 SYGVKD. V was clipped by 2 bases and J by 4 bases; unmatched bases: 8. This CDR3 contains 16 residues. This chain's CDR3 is CAISEGRQGKADTQYF. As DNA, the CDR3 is TGTGCCATCAGTGAGGGTCGACAGGGGAAGGCAGATACGCAGTATTTT.

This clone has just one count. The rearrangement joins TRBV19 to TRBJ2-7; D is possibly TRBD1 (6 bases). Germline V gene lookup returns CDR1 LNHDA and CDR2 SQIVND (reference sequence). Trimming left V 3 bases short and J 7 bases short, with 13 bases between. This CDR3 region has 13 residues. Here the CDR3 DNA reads TGTGCCAGTAGTATGGGACACGATCGAGAGCAGTACTTC. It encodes CASSMGHDREQYF.

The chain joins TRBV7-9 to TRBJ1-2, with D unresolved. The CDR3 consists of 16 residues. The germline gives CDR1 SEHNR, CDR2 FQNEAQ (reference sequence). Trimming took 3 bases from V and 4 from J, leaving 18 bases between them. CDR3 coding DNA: TGTGCCAGCAGCTTTCTTCTGGTTCAGATATTCTATGGCTACACCTTC. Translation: CASSFLLVQIFYGYTF.

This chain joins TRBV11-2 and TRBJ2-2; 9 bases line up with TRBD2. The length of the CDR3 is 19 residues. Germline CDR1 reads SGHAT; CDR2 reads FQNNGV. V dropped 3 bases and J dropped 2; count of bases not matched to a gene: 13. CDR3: CASSLTVSGSGENTGELFF. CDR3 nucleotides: TGTGCCAGCAGCTTGACGGTTAGCGGGAGTGGGGAAAACACCGGGGAGCTGTTTTTT.

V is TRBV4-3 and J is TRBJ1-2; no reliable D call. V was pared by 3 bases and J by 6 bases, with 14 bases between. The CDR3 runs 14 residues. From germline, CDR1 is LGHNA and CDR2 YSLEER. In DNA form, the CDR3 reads TGCGCCAGCAGCCACCCGGGGTCCAGGCATGGCTACACCTTC. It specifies CASSHPGSRHGYTF.

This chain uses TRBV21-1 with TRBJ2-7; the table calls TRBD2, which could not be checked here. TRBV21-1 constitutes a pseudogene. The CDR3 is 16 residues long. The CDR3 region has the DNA TGTGCCAGCAGCCCACAGGCAGTAGCGGGAGTCTACGAGCAGTACTTC. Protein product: CASSPQAVAGVYEQYF.

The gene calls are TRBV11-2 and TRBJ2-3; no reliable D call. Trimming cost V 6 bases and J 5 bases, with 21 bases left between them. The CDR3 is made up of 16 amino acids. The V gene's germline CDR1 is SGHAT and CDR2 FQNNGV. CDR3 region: CASSPSGSPMGDTQYF. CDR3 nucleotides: TGTGCCAGCAGTCCCTCCGGGTCACCTATGGGAGATACGCAGTATTTT.

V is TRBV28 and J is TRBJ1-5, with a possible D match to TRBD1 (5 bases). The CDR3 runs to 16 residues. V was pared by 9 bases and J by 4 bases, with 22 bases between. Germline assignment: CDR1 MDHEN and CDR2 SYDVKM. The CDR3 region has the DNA TGTGCCAGTGGGCCCAGGCGGACAAGAGAAAATCAGCCCCAGCATTTT. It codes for CASGPRRTRENQPQHF.

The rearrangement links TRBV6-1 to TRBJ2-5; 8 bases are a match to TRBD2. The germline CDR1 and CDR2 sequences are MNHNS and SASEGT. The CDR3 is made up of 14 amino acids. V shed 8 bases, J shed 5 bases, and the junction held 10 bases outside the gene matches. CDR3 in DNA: TGTGCCAGCCTTTGGCGGGAGGCGGGGGAGACCCAGTACTTC. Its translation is CASLWREAGETQYF.

Here the CDR3 reads CASSGTGDNEKLFF. Written as DNA, the CDR3 is TGTGCCAGCAGTGGGACAGGGGATAATGAAAAACTGTTTTTT. The V gene is TRBV27, the J gene TRBJ1-4; 10 nucleotides match TRBD1. This CDR3 is 14 amino acids long. V shed 5 bases, J shed 4 bases, and the junction held 1 base outside the gene matches. Looked up from germline, CDR1 is MNHEY and CDR2 is SMNVEV (reference sequence).

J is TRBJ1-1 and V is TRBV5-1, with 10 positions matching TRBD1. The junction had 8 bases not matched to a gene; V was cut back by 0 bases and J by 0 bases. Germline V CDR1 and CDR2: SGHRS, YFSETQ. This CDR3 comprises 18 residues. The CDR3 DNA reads TGCGCCAGCAGCTTGGCCTGGGGACAGGGGCAGATGAACACTGAAGCTTTCTTT. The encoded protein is CASSLAWGQGQMNTEAFF.

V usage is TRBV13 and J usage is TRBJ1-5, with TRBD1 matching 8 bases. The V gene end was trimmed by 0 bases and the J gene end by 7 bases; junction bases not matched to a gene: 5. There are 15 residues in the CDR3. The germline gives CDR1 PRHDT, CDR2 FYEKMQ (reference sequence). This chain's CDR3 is CASSLGPDRDQPQHF. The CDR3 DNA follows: TGTGCCAGCAGCTTAGGCCCGGACAGGGACCAGCCCCAGCATTTT.

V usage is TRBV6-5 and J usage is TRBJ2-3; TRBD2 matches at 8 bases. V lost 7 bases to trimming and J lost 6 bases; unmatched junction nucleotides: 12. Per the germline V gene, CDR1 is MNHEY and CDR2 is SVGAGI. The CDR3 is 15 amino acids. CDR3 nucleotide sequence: TGTGCCAGCACAAATTCGGGGGGGCGAGGTGATACGCAGTATTTT. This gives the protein CASTNSGGRGDTQYF.

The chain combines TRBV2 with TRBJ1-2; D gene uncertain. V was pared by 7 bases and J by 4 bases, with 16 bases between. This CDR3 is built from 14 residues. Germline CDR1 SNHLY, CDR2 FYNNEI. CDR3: CASKVWKDFYGYTF. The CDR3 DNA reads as TGTGCCAGCAAGGTTTGGAAGGACTTCTATGGCTACACCTTC.

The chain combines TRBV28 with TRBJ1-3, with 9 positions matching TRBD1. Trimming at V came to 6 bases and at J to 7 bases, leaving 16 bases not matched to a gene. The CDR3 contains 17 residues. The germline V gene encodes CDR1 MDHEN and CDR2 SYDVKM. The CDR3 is CASRSCSYGTGTNTIYF. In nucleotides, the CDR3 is TGTGCCAGCAGGTCTTGCTCGTACGGGACAGGGACGAACACCATATATTTT.

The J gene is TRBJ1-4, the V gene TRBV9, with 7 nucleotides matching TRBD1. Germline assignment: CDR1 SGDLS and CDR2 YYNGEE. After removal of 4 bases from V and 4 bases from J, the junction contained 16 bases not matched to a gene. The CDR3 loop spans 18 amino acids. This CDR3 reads CASSPSDRRGRNNEKLFF. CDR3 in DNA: TGTGCCAGCAGCCCCTCGGACAGGAGAGGGCGGAATAATGAAAAACTGTTTTTT.

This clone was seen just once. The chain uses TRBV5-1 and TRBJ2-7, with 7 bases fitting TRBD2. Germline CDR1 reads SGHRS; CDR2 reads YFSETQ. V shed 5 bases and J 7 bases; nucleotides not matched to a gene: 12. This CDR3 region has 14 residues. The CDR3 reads CASSPRGRECEQYF. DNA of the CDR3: TGCGCCAGCAGTCCCCGAGGGCGGGAGTGTGAGCAGTACTTC.

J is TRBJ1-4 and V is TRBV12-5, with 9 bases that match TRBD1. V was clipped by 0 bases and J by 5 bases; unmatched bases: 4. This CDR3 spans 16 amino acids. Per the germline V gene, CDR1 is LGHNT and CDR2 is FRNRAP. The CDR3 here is CASGLVQGARNEKLFF. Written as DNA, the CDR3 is TGTGCTAGTGGTTTGGTACAGGGGGCTCGAAATGAAAAACTGTTTTTT.

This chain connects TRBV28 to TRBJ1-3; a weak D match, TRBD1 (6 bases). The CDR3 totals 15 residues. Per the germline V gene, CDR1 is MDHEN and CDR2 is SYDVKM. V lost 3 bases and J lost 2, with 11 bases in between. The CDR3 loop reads CASSFRQAPGNTIYF. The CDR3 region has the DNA TGTGCCAGCAGTTTTCGACAGGCTCCTGGAAACACCATATATTTT.